Sequencing of this TCR beta chain was carried out in a study of cytomegalovirus exposure and HLA in healthy donors. PCR primers comprised 60 Vbeta and 13 Jbeta primers. TCRdb's copy holds only in-frame clones and misses some; the assay was immunoSEQ multiplex PCR. Of over 75,000 clones listed, 60% to 85% were seen once; the top ten hold less than 9.5%. The sequence came from a man aged 50-59 years in good health and CMV-seropositive. The sequenced material came from PBMCs.

The CDR3 DNA sequence: TGTGCCAGCAGCCGTGGTACAGGCGCTTTCTATGGCTACACCTTC. It encodes CASSRGTGAFYGYTF. The chain combines TRBV14 with TRBJ1-2, with a weak D call TRBD1 (5 bases). The CDR3 runs to 15 residues. The germline V gene has CDR1 SGHDN and CDR2 FVKESK. V lost 4 bases, J lost 4 bases, and 16 bases lay in between.